This T cell receptor beta chain was found in a study of PD-1 blockade in classical Hodgkin lymphoma. Study context: Each patient was given nivolumab 3 mg/kg through a vein every 2 weeks.

Time point here: cycle 4 day 1 (C4D1), after 6 weeks of nivolumab. The patients all showed relapse after autologous stem cell transplantation, while their brentuximab vedotin exposure varied. Between the trimmed V and J ends, which lost 6 bases and 0 bases, there was a span of 11 bases. Looked up from germline, CDR1 is MNHEY and CDR2 is SMNVEV (reference sequence). CDR3 length: 14 residues. Produced via immunoSEQ multiplex PCR; TCRdb's table is partial and in-frame only. The data hold fewer than 30,000 clones, with 72% observed a single time. The sequenced sample was peripheral blood mononuclear cells (PBMCs), obtained before the fourth cycle of nivolumab. This clonotype was sampled from a human donor with classical Hodgkin lymphoma. V and J are TRBV27 and TRBJ1-1, with unresolved D. In DNA, the CDR3 is TGTGCCAGCAGCCCTGGATATTTGAACACTGAAGCTTTCTTT. It encodes CASSPGYLNTEAFF.